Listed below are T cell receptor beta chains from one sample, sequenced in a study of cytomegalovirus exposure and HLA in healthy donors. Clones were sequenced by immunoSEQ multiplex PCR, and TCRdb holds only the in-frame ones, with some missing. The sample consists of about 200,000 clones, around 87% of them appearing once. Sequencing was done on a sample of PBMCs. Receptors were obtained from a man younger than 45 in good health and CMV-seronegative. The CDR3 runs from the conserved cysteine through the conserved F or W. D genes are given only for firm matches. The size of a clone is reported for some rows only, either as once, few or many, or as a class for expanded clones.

DNA: TGTGCCAGCAGCCAGACAGGGTATGAGCAGTTCTTC
CDR3: CASSQTGYEQFF
V: TRBV14
J: TRBJ2-1
size: -
D: TRBD1

DNA: TGCGCCAGCAGCCAAGATGGGTCGCGGGGTGACTATGGCTACACCTTC
CDR3: CASSQDGSRGDYGYTF
V: TRBV4-3
J: TRBJ1-2
size: -
D: -

DNA: TGTGCCAGCTATTATCCTAGCGGGAGAACGGGCAATGAGCAGTTCTTC
CDR3: CASYYPSGRTGNEQFF
V: TRBV2
J: TRBJ2-1
size: -
D: TRBD2

DNA: TGTGCCAGCAGTCACGGAGGGTTTGATGAAGCTTTCTTT
CDR3: CASSHGGFDEAFF
V: TRBV7-9
J: TRBJ1-1
size: once
D: -

DNA: TGCGCCAGCAGCCACCAGGGGTTACAAGAGACCCAGTACTTC
CDR3: CASSHQGLQETQYF
V: TRBV4-1
J: TRBJ2-5
size: -
D: -

DNA: TGTGCCAGCAGCAGGGAACCTACGGGACAGGCGGGAAACACCATATATTTT
CDR3: CASSREPTGQAGNTIYF
V: TRBV9
J: TRBJ1-3
size: -
D: TRBD1

DNA: TGTGCCAGCAGCCTAGGAGGGGGGGCTGTGAACGAGCAGTACTTC
CDR3: CASSLGGGAVNEQYF
V: TRBV11-2
J: TRBJ2-7
size: -
D: -

DNA: TGTGCCAGCAGCCAATGGGAGGGAGCCGGGGAGCTGTTTTTT
CDR3: CASSQWEGAGELFF
V: TRBV16
J: TRBJ2-2
size: -
D: TRBD2

DNA: TGTGCCTGGAGTGCCCTCGGGACTAGCTCCTACGAGCAGTACTTC
CDR3: CAWSALGTSSYEQYF
V: TRBV30
J: TRBJ2-7
size: -
D: TRBD2

DNA: TGTGCCAGCAGCCAGGGGTATTCTAGCACAGATACGCAGTATTTT
CDR3: CASSQGYSSTDTQYF
V: TRBV7-9
J: TRBJ2-3
size: -
D: -

DNA: TGCGCCAGCAGCCCCGGACAGTCTCCCTATGGCTACACCTTC
CDR3: CASSPGQSPYGYTF
V: TRBV5-1
J: TRBJ1-2
size: -
D: -

DNA: TGTGCCAGCAGCTTAGCGCTAGCGGGAGGTGGCAACGAGCAGTACTTC
CDR3: CASSLALAGGGNEQYF
V: TRBV7-2
J: TRBJ2-7
size: -
D: TRBD2

DNA: TGCAGCGACAGGACTAGCGGTAACAATGAGCAGTTCTTC
CDR3: CSDRTSGNNEQFF
V: TRBV29-1
J: TRBJ2-1
size: -
D: TRBD2

DNA: TGTGCCAGCAGCCAAGCATCGCCGGGACAGGGTTTTTCCTACGAGCAGTACTTC
CDR3: CASSQASPGQGFSYEQYF
V: TRBV4-2
J: TRBJ2-7
size: -
D: TRBD1

DNA: TGTGCCAGCAGTTTGGGACAGAGTCCTTACGAGCAGTACTTC
CDR3: CASSLGQSPYEQYF
V: TRBV27
J: TRBJ2-7
size: -
D: TRBD1

DNA: TGTGCCAGCAGCTTAGACCCAGGGAGGAACTCACCCCTCCACTTT
CDR3: CASSLDPGRNSPLHF
V: TRBV7-9
J: TRBJ1-6
size: once
D: -

DNA: TGTGCCAGCAGCGTGGGACAGGGAGCACCTAATGAAAAACTGTTTTTT
CDR3: CASSVGQGAPNEKLFF
V: TRBV9
J: TRBJ1-4
size: -
D: TRBD1

DNA: TGTGCCAGCAGCTTAGCTTCGTATGAGCAGTTCTTC
CDR3: CASSLASYEQFF
V: TRBV7-9
J: TRBJ2-1
size: -
D: -

DNA: TGTGCCAGCACGACTAGTCAGAACACCGGGGAGCTGTTTTTT
CDR3: CASTTSQNTGELFF
V: TRBV2
J: TRBJ2-2
size: -
D: -

DNA: TGTGCCAGCAGCCCGGGGGTCGCGCGATCCTACGAGCAGTACTTC
CDR3: CASSPGVARSYEQYF
V: TRBV7-2
J: TRBJ2-7
size: -
D: -

DNA: TGTGCCAGCAGCGCTGGACAGGGGTTTTATAATTCACCCCTCCACTTT
CDR3: CASSAGQGFYNSPLHF
V: TRBV7-9
J: TRBJ1-6
size: -
D: TRBD1

DNA: TGCGCCAGCATAAGGCGGGGGGGCACAGATACGCAGTATTTT
CDR3: CASIRRGGTDTQYF
V: TRBV10-2
J: TRBJ2-3
size: -
D: TRBD2

DNA: TGTGCCTGGACCCAGGGCCTGAACACTGAAGCTTTCTTT
CDR3: CAWTQGLNTEAFF
V: TRBV30
J: TRBJ1-1
size: -
D: -

DNA: TGCGCCAGCAGCCGAGAAACAGGGGGTAGCAATCAGCCCCAGCATTTT
CDR3: CASSRETGGSNQPQHF
V: TRBV4-1
J: TRBJ1-5
size: once
D: TRBD1

DNA: TGTGCCAGCAGTTTACAGGGGGCTTTCTTCGCCACCTTC
CDR3: CASSLQGAFFATF
V: TRBV5-4
J: TRBJ1-2
size: -
D: TRBD1

DNA: TGTGCCAGCAGTTACGAGGGAAGGTCACCCCTCCACTTT
CDR3: CASSYEGRSPLHF
V: TRBV6-6
J: TRBJ1-6
size: -
D: -

DNA: TGTGCCAGCAGGAGTTACACCGGGGAGCTGTTTTTT
CDR3: CASRSYTGELFF
V: TRBV6-5
J: TRBJ2-2
size: -
D: -

DNA: TGTGCCAGCAGTTACCTCCACGGGGATTCACCCCTCCACTTT
CDR3: CASSYLHGDSPLHF
V: TRBV7-8
J: TRBJ1-6
size: -
D: -

DNA: TGTGCCAGCAGTTCCCGGAAAGTGGGGAGGGGAAAGCAGTACTTC
CDR3: CASSSRKVGRGKQYF
V: TRBV6-5
J: TRBJ2-7
size: -
D: TRBD2

DNA: TGTGCCAGCTCTCAAAACAGGGACGACACTGAAGCTTTCTTT
CDR3: CASSQNRDDTEAFF
V: TRBV18
J: TRBJ1-1
size: -
D: -

DNA: TGTGCCAGCAGCCCAGCCGGACAGGCGAACACCGGGGAGCTGTTTTTT
CDR3: CASSPAGQANTGELFF
V: TRBV28
J: TRBJ2-2
size: -
D: TRBD1

DNA: TGCGCCAGCAAAATAGGGAGTGGAACTGAAGCTTTCTTT
CDR3: CASKIGSGTEAFF
V: TRBV5-1
J: TRBJ1-1
size: once
D: -

DNA: TGTGCCAGTAGTATCCCGGGGAACATCTACGAGCAGTACTTC
CDR3: CASSIPGNIYEQYF
V: TRBV19
J: TRBJ2-7
size: -
D: -

DNA: TGCGCCAGCAGCTTGGGGTCAGGGGGCTACGAGCAGTACTTC
CDR3: CASSLGSGGYEQYF
V: TRBV5-1
J: TRBJ2-7
size: once
D: TRBD1

DNA: TGCGCCAGCAGCTCTCGCAAGGGAAGCGGCCTCTTCGAGCAGTACTTC
CDR3: CASSSRKGSGLFEQYF
V: TRBV5-1
J: TRBJ2-7
size: -
D: -

DNA: TGTGCCAGCAGCGAGGGAAGTCGCTACTATGGCTACACCTTC
CDR3: CASSEGSRYYGYTF
V: TRBV5-5
J: TRBJ1-2
size: -
D: -

DNA: TGTGCCAGCAGTGACTCAATCGGACAGGCCTACAATGAGCAGTTCTTC
CDR3: CASSDSIGQAYNEQFF
V: TRBV6-4
J: TRBJ2-1
size: -
D: TRBD1

DNA: TGTGCCAGCAGTCCCCCTCGGACAGGCGTCAACACTGAAGCTTTCTTT
CDR3: CASSPPRTGVNTEAFF
V: TRBV27
J: TRBJ1-1
size: -
D: TRBD1

DNA: TGTGCCAGCTCACCTACGGGGGTAGGGGGCGGCGGTCAGCCCCAGCATTTT
CDR3: CASSPTGVGGGGQPQHF
V: TRBV18
J: TRBJ1-5
size: -
D: TRBD1

DNA: TGTGCCAGCAGCCCAGGACAGGATGAAGCTTTCTTT
CDR3: CASSPGQDEAFF
V: TRBV5-6
J: TRBJ1-1
size: once
D: TRBD1

DNA: TGTGCCAGCTCACCACCCAACACAGGGATTAATCAGCCCCAGCATTTT
CDR3: CASSPPNTGINQPQHF
V: TRBV18
J: TRBJ1-5
size: -
D: -

DNA: TGTGCCAGCAGTGAGTCCCCGGGAGGAGGCTACACCTTC
CDR3: CASSESPGGGYTF
V: TRBV6-1
J: TRBJ1-2
size: -
D: -

DNA: TGTGCCAGCAGTTTCCGCGGAAACCTAGGGGATGAGCAGTTCTTC
CDR3: CASSFRGNLGDEQFF
V: TRBV27
J: TRBJ2-1
size: -
D: -

DNA: TGTGCCAGCAGCTTTCTGGCAACTGGAAACACCATATATTTT
CDR3: CASSFLATGNTIYF
V: TRBV5-6
J: TRBJ1-3
size: -
D: -

DNA: TGTGCCAGCAGCACCTCTTTAGGACAGGGTATTGAGACCCAGTACTTC
CDR3: CASSTSLGQGIETQYF
V: TRBV11-3
J: TRBJ2-5
size: -
D: TRBD1

DNA: TGCGCCAGCAGCCAAGATAGGGGTTCAGGGGTCTCTGGGGCCAACGTCCTGACTTTC
CDR3: CASSQDRGSGVSGANVLTF
V: TRBV4-3
J: TRBJ2-6
size: few
D: -

DNA: TGTGCCAGCAGCTTGAGGACTAGCGGGAGGACCGGGGAGCTGTTTTTT
CDR3: CASSLRTSGRTGELFF
V: TRBV5-6
J: TRBJ2-2
size: -
D: TRBD2

DNA: TGCGCCAGCAGCCCGTGGACAGGGGGCAACAAGAAGACCCAGTACTTC
CDR3: CASSPWTGGNKKTQYF
V: TRBV4-1
J: TRBJ2-5
size: -
D: TRBD1